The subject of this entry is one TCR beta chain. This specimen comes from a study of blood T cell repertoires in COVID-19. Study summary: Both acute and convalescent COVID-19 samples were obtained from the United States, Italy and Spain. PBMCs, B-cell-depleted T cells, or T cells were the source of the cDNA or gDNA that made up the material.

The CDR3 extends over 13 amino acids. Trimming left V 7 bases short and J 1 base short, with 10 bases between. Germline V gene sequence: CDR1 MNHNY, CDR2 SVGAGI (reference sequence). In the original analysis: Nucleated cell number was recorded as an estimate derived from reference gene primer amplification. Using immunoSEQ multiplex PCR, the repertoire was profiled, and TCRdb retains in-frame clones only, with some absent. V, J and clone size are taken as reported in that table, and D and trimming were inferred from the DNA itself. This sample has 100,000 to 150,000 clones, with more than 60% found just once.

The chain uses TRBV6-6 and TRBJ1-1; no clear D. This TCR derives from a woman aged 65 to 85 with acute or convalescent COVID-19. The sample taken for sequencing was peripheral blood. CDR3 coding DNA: TGTGCCAGCACCATAACAACGAACACTGAAGCTTTCTTT. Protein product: CASTITTNTEAFF.